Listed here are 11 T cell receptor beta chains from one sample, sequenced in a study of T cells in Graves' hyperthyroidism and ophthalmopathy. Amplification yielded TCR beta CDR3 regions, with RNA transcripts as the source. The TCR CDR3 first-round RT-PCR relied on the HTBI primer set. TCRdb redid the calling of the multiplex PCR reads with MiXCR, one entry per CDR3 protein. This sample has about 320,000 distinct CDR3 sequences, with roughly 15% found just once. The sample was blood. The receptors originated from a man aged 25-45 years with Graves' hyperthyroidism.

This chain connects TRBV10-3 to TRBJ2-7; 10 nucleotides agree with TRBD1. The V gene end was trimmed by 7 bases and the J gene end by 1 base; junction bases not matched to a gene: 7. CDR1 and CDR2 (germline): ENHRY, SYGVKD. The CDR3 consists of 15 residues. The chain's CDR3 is CAIKKDRGSSYEQYF. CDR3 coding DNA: TGTGCCATCAAGAAGGACAGGGGGTCATCCTACGAGCAGTACTTC.

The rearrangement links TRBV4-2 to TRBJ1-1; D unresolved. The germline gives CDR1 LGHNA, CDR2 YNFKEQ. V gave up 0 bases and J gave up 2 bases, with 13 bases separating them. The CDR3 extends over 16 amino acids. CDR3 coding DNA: TGTGCCAGCAGCCAAGAGTGGACCCCAAGTAACACTGAAGCTTTCTTT. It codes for CASSQEWTPSNTEAFF.

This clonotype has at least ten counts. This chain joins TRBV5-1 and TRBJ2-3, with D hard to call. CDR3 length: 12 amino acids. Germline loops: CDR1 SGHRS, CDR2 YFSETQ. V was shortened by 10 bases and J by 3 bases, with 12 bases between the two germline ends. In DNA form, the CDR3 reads TGCGCCTCTCGTAAAGGGACAGATACGCAGTATTTT. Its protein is CASRKGTDTQYF.

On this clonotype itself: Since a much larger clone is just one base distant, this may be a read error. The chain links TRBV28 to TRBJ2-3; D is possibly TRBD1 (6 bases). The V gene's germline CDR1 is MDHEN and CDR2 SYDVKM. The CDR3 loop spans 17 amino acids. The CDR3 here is CASSLLTGRVGTDTRYF. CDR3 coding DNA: TGTGCCAGCAGTCTTCTGACAGGAAGAGTTGGAACAGATACGCGGTATTTT. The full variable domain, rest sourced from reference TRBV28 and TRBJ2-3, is DVKVTQSSRYLVKRTGEKVFLECVQDMDHENMFWYRQDPGLGLRLIYFSYDVKMKEKGDIPEGYSVSREKKERFSLILESASTNQTSMYLCASSLLTGRVGTDTRYFGPGTRLTVL.

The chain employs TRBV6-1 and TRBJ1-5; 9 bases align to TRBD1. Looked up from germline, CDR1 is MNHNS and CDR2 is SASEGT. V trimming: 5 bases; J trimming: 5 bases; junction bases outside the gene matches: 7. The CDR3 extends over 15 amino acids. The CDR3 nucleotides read TGTGCCAGCAGTCCCGGACAGGGGCGGGATCAGCCCCAGCATTTT. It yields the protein CASSPGQGRDQPQHF.

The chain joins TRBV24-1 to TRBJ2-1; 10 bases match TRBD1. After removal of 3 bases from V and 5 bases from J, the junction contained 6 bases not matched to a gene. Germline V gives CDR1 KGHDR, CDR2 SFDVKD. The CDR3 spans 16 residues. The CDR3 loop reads CATSDLDRGFNNEQFF. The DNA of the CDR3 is TGTGCCACCAGTGATCTGGACAGGGGGTTTAACAATGAGCAGTTCTTC.

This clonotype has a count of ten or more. CDR3 protein: CASSFRPERISTDTQYF. The CDR3 bases are TGTGCCAGCAGTTTCCGGCCAGAAAGAATAAGCACAGATACGCAGTATTTT. The chain couples TRBV28 to TRBJ2-3; D is unclear. Germline lookup yields CDR1 MDHEN and CDR2 SYDVKM. The CDR3 is made up of 17 amino acids. Trimming took off 3 bases at V and 0 bases at J, with 16 bases between the two ends.

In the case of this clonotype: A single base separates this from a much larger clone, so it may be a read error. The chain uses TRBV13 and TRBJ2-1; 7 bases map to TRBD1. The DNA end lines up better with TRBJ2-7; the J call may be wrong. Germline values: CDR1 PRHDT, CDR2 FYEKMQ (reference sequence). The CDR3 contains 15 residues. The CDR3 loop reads CASGTGTESYNEQYF. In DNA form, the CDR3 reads TGTGCCAGCGGGACCGGGACAGAATCCTACAATGAGCAGTACTTC.

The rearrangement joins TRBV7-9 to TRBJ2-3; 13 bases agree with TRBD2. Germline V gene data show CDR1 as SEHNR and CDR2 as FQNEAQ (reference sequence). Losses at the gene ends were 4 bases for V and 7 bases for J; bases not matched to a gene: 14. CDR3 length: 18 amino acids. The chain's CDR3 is CASSSTLLAGGGGHTQYF. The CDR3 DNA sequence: TGTGCCAGCAGCTCCACCCTACTAGCGGGGGGGGGCGGGCATACGCAGTATTTT.

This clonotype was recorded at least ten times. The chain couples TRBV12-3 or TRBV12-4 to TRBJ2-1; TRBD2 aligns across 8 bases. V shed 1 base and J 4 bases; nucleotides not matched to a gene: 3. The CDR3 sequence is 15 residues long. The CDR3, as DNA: TGTGCCAGCAGTTTAGGCGGGAGGCCTTACAATGAGCAGTTCTTC. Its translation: CASSLGGRPYNEQFF.

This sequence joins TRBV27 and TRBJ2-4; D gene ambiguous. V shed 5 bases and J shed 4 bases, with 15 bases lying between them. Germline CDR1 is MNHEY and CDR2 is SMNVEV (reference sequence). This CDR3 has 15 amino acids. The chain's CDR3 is CASSPRAVEKNIQYF. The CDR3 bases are TGTGCCAGCAGTCCCCGGGCGGTGGAGAAAAACATTCAGTACTTC.